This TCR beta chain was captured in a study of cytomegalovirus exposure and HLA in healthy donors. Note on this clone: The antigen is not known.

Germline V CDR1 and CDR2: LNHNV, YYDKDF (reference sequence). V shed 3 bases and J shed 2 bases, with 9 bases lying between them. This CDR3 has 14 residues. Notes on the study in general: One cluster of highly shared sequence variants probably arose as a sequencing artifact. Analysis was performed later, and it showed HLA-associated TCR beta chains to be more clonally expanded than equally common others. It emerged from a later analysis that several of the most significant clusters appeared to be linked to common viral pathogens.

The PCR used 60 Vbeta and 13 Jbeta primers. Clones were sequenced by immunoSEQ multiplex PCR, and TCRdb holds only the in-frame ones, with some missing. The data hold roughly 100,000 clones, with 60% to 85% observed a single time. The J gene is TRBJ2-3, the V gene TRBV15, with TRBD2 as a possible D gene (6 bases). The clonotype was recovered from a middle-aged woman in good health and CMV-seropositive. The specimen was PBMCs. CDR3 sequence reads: CATSRGEVTDTQYF. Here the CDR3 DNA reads TGTGCCACCAGCAGGGGGGAGGTCACAGATACGCAGTATTTT.